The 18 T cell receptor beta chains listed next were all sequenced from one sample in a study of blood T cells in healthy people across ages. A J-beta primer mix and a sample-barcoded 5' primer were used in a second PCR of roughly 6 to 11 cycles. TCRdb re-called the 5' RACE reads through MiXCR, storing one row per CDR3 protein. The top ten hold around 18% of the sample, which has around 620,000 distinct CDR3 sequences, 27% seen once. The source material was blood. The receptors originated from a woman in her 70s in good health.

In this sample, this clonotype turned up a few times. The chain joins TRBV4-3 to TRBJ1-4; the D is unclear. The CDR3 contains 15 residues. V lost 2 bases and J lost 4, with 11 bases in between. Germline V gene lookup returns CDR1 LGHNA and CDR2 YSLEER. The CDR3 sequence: CASSQIADFNEKLFF. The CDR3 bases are TGCGCCAGCAGCCAAATAGCAGATTTTAATGAAAAACTGTTTTTT.

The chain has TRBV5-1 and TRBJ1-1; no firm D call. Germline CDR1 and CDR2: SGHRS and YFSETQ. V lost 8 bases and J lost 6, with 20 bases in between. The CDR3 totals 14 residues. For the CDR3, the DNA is TGCGCCAGTTCCTCAAGGGTTTTCGACTCTGAAGCTTTCTTT. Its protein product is CASSSRVFDSEAFF.

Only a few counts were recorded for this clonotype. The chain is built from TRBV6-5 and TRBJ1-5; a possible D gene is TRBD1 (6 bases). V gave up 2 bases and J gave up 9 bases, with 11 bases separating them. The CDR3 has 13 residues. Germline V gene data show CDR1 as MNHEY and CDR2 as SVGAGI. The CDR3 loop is CASSYGGKGPQHF. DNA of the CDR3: TGTGCCAGCAGTTACGGGGGCAAGGGGCCCCAGCATTTT.

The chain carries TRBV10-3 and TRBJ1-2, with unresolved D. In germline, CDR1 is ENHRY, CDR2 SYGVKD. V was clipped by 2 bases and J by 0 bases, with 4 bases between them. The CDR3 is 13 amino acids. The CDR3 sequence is CAISEPPNYGYTF. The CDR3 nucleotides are TGTGCCATCAGTGAGCCCCCTAACTATGGCTACACCTTC.

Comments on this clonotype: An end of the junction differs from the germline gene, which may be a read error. In nucleotides, the CDR3 is TGTGCCAGCAGCCCTCAGGGGGCGGGAGAGGCCCAGTACTTC. It specifies CASSPQGAGEAQYF. The chain joins TRBV7-2 to TRBJ2-5; perhaps TRBD1 as D (8 bases). From germline, CDR1 is SGHTA and CDR2 FQGNSA. This CDR3 spans 14 amino acids.

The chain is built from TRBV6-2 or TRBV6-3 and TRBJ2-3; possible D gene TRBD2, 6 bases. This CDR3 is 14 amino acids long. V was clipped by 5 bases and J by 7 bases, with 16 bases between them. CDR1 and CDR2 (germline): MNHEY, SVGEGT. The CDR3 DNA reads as TGTGCCAGCAGTCCTCGCGGGGCTTCTAATACGCAGTATTTT. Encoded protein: CASSPRGASNTQYF.

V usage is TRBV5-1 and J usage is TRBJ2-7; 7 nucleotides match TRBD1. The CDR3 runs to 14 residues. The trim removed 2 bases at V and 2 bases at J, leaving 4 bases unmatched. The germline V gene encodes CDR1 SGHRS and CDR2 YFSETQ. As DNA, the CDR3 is TGCGCCAGCAGCTTACAGGGGATTCCCTACGAGCAGTACTTC. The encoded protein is CASSLQGIPYEQYF.

The CDR3 DNA reads as TGCAGCGTTGCGGGAGGGGGGGAGACCCAGTACTTC. Translation: CSVAGGGETQYF. The J gene is TRBJ2-5, the V gene TRBV29-1; TRBD2 agrees at 8 bases. Per the germline V gene, CDR1 is SQVTM and CDR2 is ANQGSEA. J gave up 5 bases and V 4 bases, and 3 bases lay outside the gene matches. This CDR3 spans 12 amino acids.

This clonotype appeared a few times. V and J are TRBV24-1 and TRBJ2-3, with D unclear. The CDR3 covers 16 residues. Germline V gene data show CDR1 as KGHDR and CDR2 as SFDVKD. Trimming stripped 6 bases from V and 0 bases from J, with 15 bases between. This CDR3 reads CATSRRGGTSTDTQYF. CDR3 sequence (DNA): TGTGCCACCAGTAGACGTGGCGGAACTAGCACAGATACGCAGTATTTT.

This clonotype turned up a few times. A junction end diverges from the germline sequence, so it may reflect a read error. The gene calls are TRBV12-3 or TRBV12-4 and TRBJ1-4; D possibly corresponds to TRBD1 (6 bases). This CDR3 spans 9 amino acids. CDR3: CASRKNRVF. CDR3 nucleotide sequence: TGTGCCAGCAGGAAAAACAGGGTTTTT.

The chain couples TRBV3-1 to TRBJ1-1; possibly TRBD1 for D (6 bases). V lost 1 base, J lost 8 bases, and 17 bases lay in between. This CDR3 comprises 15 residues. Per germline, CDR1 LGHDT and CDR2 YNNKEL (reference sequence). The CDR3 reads CASSQAGGGGVEAFF. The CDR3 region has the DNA TGTGCCAGCAGCCAAGCGGGCGGGGGCGGCGTGGAAGCTTTCTTT.

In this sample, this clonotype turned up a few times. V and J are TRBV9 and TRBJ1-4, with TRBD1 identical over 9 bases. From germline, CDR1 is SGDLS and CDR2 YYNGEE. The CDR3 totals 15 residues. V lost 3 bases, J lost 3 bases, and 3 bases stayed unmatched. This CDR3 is CASSAQGAPNEKLFF. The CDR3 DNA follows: TGTGCCAGCAGCGCACAGGGGGCACCTAATGAAAAACTGTTTTTT. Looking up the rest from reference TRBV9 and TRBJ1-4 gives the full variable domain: DSGVTQTPKHLITATGQRVTLRCSPRSGDLSVYWYQQSLDQGLQFLIQYYNGEERAKGNILERFSAQQFPDLHSELNLSSLELGDSALYFCASSAQGAPNEKLFFGSGTQLSVL.

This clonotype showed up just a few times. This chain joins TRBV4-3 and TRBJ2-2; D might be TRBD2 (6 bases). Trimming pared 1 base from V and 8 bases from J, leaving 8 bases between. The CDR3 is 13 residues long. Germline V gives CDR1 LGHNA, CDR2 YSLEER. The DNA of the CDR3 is TGCGCCAGCAGCCAAGGACGGGAGGGGGAGCTGTTTTTT. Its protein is CASSQGREGELFF.

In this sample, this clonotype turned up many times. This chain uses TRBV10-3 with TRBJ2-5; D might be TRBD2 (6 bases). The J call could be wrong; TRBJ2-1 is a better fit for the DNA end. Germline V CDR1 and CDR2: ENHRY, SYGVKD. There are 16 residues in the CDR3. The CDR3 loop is CAISESNIGGPGEQFF. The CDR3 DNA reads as TGTGCCATCAGTGAGTCGAATATCGGGGGTCCAGGTGAGCAGTTCTTC.

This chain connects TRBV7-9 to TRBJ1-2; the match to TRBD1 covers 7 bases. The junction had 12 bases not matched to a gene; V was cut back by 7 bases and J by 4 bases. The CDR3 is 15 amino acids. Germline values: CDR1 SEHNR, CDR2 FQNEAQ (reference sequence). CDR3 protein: CASTKTGDGGYGYTF. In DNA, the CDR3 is TGTGCCAGCACCAAAACAGGGGATGGGGGCTATGGCTACACCTTC.

The CDR3 here is CASSDTTKSTDTQYF. CDR3 coding DNA: TGTGCCAGCAGTGATACCACAAAGAGCACAGATACGCAGTATTTT. The V call is TRBV25-1, the J call TRBJ2-3; D unclear. This CDR3 is 15 amino acids long. The V gene lost 3 bases and the J gene lost 0 bases, with 10 bases spanning the gap. Germline CDR1 MGHDK, CDR2 SYGVNS.

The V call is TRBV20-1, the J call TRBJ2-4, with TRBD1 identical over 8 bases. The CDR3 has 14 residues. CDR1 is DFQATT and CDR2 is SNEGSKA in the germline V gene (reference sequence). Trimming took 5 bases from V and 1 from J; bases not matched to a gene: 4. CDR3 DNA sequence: TGCAGTGCTGGCCGGACAGGGGCCAAAAACATTCAGTACTTC. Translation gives CSAGRTGAKNIQYF.

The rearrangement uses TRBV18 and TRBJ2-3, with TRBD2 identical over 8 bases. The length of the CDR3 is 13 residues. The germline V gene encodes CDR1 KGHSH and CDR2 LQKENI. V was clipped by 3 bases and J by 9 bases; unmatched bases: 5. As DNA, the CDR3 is TGTGCCAGCTCACCCGGGGGGGAAGGAACGCAGTATTTT. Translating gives CASSPGGEGTQYF.